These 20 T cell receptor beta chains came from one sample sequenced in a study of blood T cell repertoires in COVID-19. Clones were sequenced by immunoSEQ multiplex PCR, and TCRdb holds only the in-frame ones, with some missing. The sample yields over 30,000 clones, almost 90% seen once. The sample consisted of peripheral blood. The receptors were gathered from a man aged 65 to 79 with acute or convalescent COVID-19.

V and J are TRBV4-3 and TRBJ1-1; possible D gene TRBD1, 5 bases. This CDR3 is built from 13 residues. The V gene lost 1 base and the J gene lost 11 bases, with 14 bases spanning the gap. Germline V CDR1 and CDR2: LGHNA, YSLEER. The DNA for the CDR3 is TGCGCCAGCAGCCAAGGACCAGGGCGGCGGGCTTTCTTT. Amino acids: CASSQGPGRRAFF.

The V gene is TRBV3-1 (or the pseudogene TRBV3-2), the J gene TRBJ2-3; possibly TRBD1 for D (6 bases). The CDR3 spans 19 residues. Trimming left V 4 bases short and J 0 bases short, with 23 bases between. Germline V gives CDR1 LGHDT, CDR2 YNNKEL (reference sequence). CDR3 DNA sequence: TGTGCCAGCAGCCTAAGGCCCAGCTTGAGAGGGGGAAGCACAGATACGCAGTATTTT. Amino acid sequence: CASSLRPSLRGGSTDTQYF.

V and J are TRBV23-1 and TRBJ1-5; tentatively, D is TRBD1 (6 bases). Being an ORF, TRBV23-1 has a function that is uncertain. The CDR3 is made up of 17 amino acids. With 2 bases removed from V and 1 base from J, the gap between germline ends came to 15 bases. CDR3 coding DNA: TGCGCCAGCAGTCAACCCCCGGGGGGCGACAGCAATCAGCCCCAGCATTTT. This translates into CASSQPPGGDSNQPQHF.

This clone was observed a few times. The CDR3 is CASSSGQYHEQYF. The CDR3 DNA reads as TGTGCCAGCAGCAGTGGACAGTACCACGAGCAGTACTTC. This chain uses TRBV12-3 or TRBV12-4 with TRBJ2-7, with TRBD1 as a possible D gene (6 bases). The CDR3 runs to 13 residues. Deletions cut 6 bases from V and 5 bases from J, with 14 bases between.

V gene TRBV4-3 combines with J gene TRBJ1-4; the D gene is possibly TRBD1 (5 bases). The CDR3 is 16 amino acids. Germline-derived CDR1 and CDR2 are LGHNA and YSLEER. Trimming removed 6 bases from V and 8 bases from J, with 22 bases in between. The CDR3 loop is CASRRELAAGREKLFF. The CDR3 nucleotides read TGCGCCAGCAGGCGAGAACTGGCGGCAGGGAGGGAAAAACTGTTTTTT.

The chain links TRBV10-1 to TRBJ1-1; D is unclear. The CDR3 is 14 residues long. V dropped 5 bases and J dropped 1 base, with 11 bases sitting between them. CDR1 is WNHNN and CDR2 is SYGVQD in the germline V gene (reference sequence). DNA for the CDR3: TGCGCCAGCAGTAGATATAGACAGAACACTGAAGCTTTCTTT. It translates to CASSRYRQNTEAFF.

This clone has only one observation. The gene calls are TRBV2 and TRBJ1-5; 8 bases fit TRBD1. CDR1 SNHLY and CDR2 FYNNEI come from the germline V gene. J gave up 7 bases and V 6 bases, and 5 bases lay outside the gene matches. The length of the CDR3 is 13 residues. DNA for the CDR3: TGTGCCAGCAGGGAGACAGGGGACCAGCCCCAGCATTTT. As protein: CASRETGDQPQHF.

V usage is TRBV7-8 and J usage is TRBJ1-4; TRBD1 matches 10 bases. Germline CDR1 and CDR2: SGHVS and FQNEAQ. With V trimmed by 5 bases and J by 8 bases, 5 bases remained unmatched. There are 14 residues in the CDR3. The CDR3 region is CASSPGQGTEKLFF. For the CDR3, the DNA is TGTGCCAGCAGCCCGGGACAGGGGACGGAAAAACTGTTTTTT.

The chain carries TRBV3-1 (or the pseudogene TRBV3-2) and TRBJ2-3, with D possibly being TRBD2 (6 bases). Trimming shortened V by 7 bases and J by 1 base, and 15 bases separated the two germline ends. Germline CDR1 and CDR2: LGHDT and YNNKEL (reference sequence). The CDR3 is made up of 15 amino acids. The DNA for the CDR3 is TGTGCCAGCACCATGCGGGGCATGGGCACAGATACGCAGTATTTT. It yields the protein CASTMRGMGTDTQYF.

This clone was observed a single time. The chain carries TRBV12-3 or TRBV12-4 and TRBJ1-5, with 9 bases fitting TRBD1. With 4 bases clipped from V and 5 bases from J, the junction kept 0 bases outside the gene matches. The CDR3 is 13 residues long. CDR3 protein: CASSWTGDQPQHF. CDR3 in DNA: TGTGCCAGCAGTTGGACAGGGGATCAGCCCCAGCATTTT.

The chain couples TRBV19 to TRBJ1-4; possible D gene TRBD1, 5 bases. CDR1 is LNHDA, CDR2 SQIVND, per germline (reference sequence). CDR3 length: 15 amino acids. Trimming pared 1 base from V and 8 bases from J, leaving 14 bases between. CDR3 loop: CASSIAEGPGEKLFF. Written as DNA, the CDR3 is TGTGCCAGTAGTATAGCGGAGGGGCCAGGCGAAAAACTGTTTTTT. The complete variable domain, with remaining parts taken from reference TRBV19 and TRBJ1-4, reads DGGITQSPKYLFRKEGQNVTLSCEQNLNHDAMYWYRQDPGQGLRLIYYSQIVNDFQKGDIAEGYSVSREKKESFPLTVTSAQKNPTAFYLCASSIAEGPGEKLFFGSGTQLSVL.

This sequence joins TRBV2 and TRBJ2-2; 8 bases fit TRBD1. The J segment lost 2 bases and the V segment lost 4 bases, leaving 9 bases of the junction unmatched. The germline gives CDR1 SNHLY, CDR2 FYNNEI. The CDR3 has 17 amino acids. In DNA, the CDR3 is TGTGCCAGCAGTGTTCAAAAGACAGGGGCAAACACCGGGGAGCTGTTTTTT. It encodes CASSVQKTGANTGELFF.

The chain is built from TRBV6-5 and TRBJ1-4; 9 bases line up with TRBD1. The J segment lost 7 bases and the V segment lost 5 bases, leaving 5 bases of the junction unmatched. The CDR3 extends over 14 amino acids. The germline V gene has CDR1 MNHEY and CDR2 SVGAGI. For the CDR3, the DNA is TGTGCCAGCAGTCCTGGACAGGGGAGTGAAAAACTGTTTTTT. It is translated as CASSPGQGSEKLFF.

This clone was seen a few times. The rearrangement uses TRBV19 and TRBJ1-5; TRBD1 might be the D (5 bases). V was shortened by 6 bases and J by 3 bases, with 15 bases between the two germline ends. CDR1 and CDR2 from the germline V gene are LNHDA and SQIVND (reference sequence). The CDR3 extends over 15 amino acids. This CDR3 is CASRLGGSDNQPQHF. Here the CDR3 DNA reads TGTGCCAGTAGATTGGGGGGTTCGGACAATCAGCCCCAGCATTTT.

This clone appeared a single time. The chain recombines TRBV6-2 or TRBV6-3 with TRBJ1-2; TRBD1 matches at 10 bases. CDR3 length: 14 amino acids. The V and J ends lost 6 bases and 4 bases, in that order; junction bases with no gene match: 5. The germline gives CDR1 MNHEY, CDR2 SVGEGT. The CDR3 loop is CASSNRDRGYGYTF. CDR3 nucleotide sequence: TGTGCCAGCAGCAACCGGGACAGGGGCTATGGCTACACCTTC.

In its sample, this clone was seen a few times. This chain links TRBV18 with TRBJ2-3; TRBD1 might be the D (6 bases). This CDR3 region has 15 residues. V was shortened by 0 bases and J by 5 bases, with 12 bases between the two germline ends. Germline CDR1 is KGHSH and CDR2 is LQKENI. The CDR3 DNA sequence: TGTGCCAGCTCACCACCGGAACAGGGCGGAGATACGCAGTATTTT. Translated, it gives CASSPPEQGGDTQYF.

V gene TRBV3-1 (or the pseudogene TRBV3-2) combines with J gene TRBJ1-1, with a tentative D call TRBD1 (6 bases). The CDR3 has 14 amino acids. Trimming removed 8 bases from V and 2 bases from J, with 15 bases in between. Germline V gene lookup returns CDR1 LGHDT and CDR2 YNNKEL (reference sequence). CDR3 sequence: CASQTGTTNTEAFF. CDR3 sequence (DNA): TGTGCCAGCCAAACCGGGACAACAAACACTGAAGCTTTCTTT.

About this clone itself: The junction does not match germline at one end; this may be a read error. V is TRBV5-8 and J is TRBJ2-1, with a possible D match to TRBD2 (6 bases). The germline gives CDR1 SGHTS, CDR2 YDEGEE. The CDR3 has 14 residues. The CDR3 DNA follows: TGTGCCAGCAGCAGAGAAGCGGACTACACTGAGCAGTTCTTC. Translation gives CASSREADYTEQFF.

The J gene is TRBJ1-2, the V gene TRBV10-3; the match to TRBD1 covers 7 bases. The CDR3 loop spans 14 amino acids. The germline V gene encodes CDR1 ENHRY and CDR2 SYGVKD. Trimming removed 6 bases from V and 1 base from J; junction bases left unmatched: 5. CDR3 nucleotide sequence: TGTGCCATCAGGGAGGGACAGCTTAACTATGGCTACACCTTC. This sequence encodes CAIREGQLNYGYTF.

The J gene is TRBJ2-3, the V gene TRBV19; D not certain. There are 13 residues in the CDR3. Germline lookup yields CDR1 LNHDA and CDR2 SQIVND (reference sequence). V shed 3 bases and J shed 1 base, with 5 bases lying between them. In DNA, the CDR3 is TGTGCCAGTAGTATCCAGGGCACAGATACGCAGTATTTT. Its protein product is CASSIQGTDTQYF.